These 24 T cell receptor beta chains originate from one sample sequenced in a study of shared clonotypes between healthy human individuals. Generated by immunoSEQ multiplex PCR, the TCRdb table keeps only in-frame clones and is missing some. The sample holds about 580,000 clones, roughly 98% seen once. CD45RO negativity and positive selection for CCR7 defined naive CD8 cells, a population that excluded terminally differentiated effector memory CD45RA+ cells. Material: naive CD8+ T cells sorted from blood. Source of these receptors: a young man in good health.

V is TRBV7-9 and J is TRBJ2-7; unclear D gene. The CDR3 totals 13 residues. V was clipped by 5 bases and J by 0 bases, with 8 bases between them. CDR1 SEHNR and CDR2 FQNEAQ come from the germline V gene (reference sequence). In nucleotides, the CDR3 is TGTGCCAGCAGCCATAGAGACTCCTACGAGCAGTACTTC. Amino acids: CASSHRDSYEQYF.

This clone is a singleton in its sample. The rearrangement links TRBV19 to TRBJ2-1, with a weak D call TRBD1 (6 bases). This CDR3 has 13 residues. V was pared by 4 bases and J by 4 bases, with 8 bases between. CDR1 and CDR2 from the germline V gene are LNHDA and SQIVND (reference sequence). The CDR3 DNA reads TGTGCCAGTAGTACGACAGGTTACAATGAGCAGTTCTTC. This sequence encodes CASSTTGYNEQFF.

This clone appeared once. This chain uses TRBV27 with TRBJ2-1; D may be TRBD2 (6 bases). Germline V gives CDR1 MNHEY, CDR2 SMNVEV (reference sequence). The CDR3 spans 16 residues. Deletions cut 5 bases from V and 2 bases from J, with 16 bases between. CDR3 nucleotides: TGTGCCAGCAGTCAAAATGCGGGCGGGACCTACAATGAGCAGTTCTTC. It specifies CASSQNAGGTYNEQFF.

This chain connects TRBV28 to TRBJ2-7; D is uncertain. V lost 5 bases and J lost 4, with 9 bases in between. The CDR3 totals 12 residues. From germline, CDR1 is MDHEN and CDR2 SYDVKM. The CDR3 DNA follows: TGTGCCAGCAGTCCTCTCGGTTACGAGCAGTACTTC. Translated, it gives CASSPLGYEQYF.

The V call is TRBV6-1, the J call TRBJ2-7, with 7 positions matching TRBD2. In germline, CDR1 is MNHNS, CDR2 SASEGT. The length of the CDR3 is 15 residues. With V trimmed by 5 bases and J by 4 bases, 11 bases remained unmatched. The CDR3 loop is CASSKMGLILYEQYF. The CDR3 DNA reads TGTGCCAGCAGTAAGATGGGACTAATTTTGTACGAGCAGTACTTC.

The chain couples TRBV11-2 to TRBJ2-7; TRBD1 might be the D (6 bases). CDR1 and CDR2 (germline): SGHAT, FQNNGV. CDR3 length equals 13 residues. V lost 5 bases and J 2 bases, leaving 10 bases between the germline ends. The CDR3 loop is CASSATGPYEQYF. The DNA of the CDR3 is TGTGCCAGCAGCGCTACAGGGCCCTACGAGCAGTACTTC.

The chain joins TRBV7-9 to TRBJ2-7, with D possibly TRBD1 on 5 matching bases. Trimming took 3 bases from V and 4 from J, leaving 13 bases between them. The germline V gene encodes CDR1 SEHNR and CDR2 FQNEAQ (reference sequence). The CDR3 covers 14 residues. The CDR3 DNA reads TGTGCCAGCAGCTTTGACAGCCGGGTTTACGAGCAGTACTTC. This codes for CASSFDSRVYEQYF.

V and J are TRBV7-9 and TRBJ2-7; D remains ambiguous. Germline CDR1 reads SEHNR; CDR2 reads FQNEAQ (reference sequence). The CDR3 totals 14 residues. Trimming pared 5 bases from V and 2 bases from J, leaving 13 bases between. CDR3 nucleotide sequence: TGTGCCAGCAGCCCCAGGAGTGTCGCCTACGAGCAGTACTTC. This encodes CASSPRSVAYEQYF.

The chain links TRBV9 to TRBJ2-7; D uncertain. Trimming removed 2 bases at V and 4 bases at J, with 13 bases between. In germline, CDR1 is SGDLS, CDR2 YYNGEE. The CDR3 is 14 amino acids. This CDR3 is CASSVNNLGYEQYF. The CDR3 DNA is TGTGCCAGCAGCGTCAACAACCTAGGGTACGAGCAGTACTTC.

The chain uses TRBV28 and TRBJ2-1, with 7 bases fitting TRBD1. The V gene end was trimmed by 6 bases and the J gene end by 6 bases; junction bases not matched to a gene: 8. The CDR3 runs 14 residues. Germline CDR1 is MDHEN and CDR2 is SYDVKM. The CDR3 protein is CASSGPDRSNEQFF. Written as DNA, the CDR3 is TGTGCCAGCAGCGGGCCGGACAGGAGCAATGAGCAGTTCTTC.

The V gene is TRBV9, the J gene TRBJ2-7; D gene unclear. The CDR3 consists of 15 residues. V shed 4 bases and J shed 4 bases, with 18 bases lying between them. Germline V CDR1 and CDR2: SGDLS, YYNGEE. In DNA, the CDR3 is TGTGCCAGCAGCCCGAAGTGGTCGGCGACTTACGAGCAGTACTTC. Protein sequence: CASSPKWSATYEQYF. Combining the CDR3 with reference TRBV9 and TRBJ2-7 gives the whole variable domain DSGVTQTPKHLITATGQRVTLRCSPRSGDLSVYWYQQSLDQGLQFLIQYYNGEERAKGNILERFSAQQFPDLHSELNLSSLELGDSALYFCASSPKWSATYEQYFGPGTRLTVT.

The CDR3 DNA follows: TGCGCCAGCAGTGGGGACGTTAACTATGGCTACACCTTC. This sequence encodes CASSGDVNYGYTF. V usage is TRBV10-2 and J usage is TRBJ1-2, with a possible D match to TRBD1 (5 bases). Trimming pared 4 bases from V and 1 base from J, leaving 7 bases between. Looked up from germline, CDR1 is WSHSY and CDR2 is SAAADI. This CDR3 contains 13 residues.

This clone appeared once. The genes are TRBV5-1 and TRBJ2-7; TRBD1 is a possible D gene (5 bases). Germline lookup yields CDR1 SGHRS and CDR2 YFSETQ. Deletions cut 2 bases from V and 4 bases from J, with 13 bases between. The CDR3 is 14 residues long. CDR3 sequence reads: CASSFSRAEYEQYF. The CDR3 nucleotides read TGCGCCAGCAGCTTCTCCAGGGCAGAGTACGAGCAGTACTTC.

This chain links TRBV5-5 with TRBJ2-7; 11 nucleotides agree with TRBD2. The CDR3 runs 16 residues. With V trimmed by 4 bases and J by 0 bases, 6 bases remained unmatched. Germline V gives CDR1 SGHKS, CDR2 YYEKEE (reference sequence). In DNA form, the CDR3 reads TGTGCCAGCAGCGTGACTACTAGCGGGAGCTCCTACGAGCAGTACTTC. This gives the protein CASSVTTSGSSYEQYF.

This chain links TRBV29-1 with TRBJ2-7; 11 bases are a match to TRBD1. The V and J ends lost 2 bases and 2 bases, in that order; junction bases with no gene match: 8. The CDR3 has 16 residues. Looked up from germline, CDR1 is SQVTM and CDR2 is ANQGSEA. CDR3 protein: CSVEISGQGAAYEQYF. The CDR3 coding sequence is TGCAGCGTTGAAATCTCCGGACAGGGGGCCGCCTACGAGCAGTACTTC.

As to this clone: The junction and the germline gene differ at one end; a read error may be behind it. This chain joins TRBV4-3 and TRBJ1-1; D not certain. CDR3 length: 15 residues. CDR1 is LGHNA and CDR2 is YSLEER in the germline V gene. CDR3 nucleotides: TGCGCCAGCAGCGAAGATCAGACCGTTGGTACTGAAGCTTTCTTT. It translates to CASSEDQTVGTEAFF.

As regards this clone: This sample also contains other DNA sequences that code for the same CDR3. The chain recombines TRBV9 with TRBJ2-1; no clear D. Germline V lookup: CDR1 SGDLS, CDR2 YYNGEE. V lost 7 bases to trimming and J lost 10 bases, with 6 bases between them. The length of the CDR3 is 9 residues. The CDR3 spells CASGSEQFF. The CDR3 nucleotides are TGTGCCAGCGGATCGGAGCAGTTCTTC.

The chain links TRBV11-2 to TRBJ2-3; 8 nucleotides agree with TRBD1. The CDR3 extends over 16 amino acids. Germline V gene data show CDR1 as SGHAT and CDR2 as FQNNGV. Trimming took 5 bases from V and 6 from J; bases not matched to a gene: 13. The CDR3 here is CASSPFARGRGDTQYF. CDR3 in DNA: TGTGCCAGCAGCCCATTCGCCAGGGGGCGCGGCGATACGCAGTATTTT.

This chain connects TRBV4-3 to TRBJ1-4; a weak D match, TRBD1 (5 bases). This CDR3 is 13 amino acids long. The V end lost 4 bases, the J end lost 8 bases, and 11 bases lay between the germline ends. The V gene's germline CDR1 is LGHNA and CDR2 YSLEER. This chain's CDR3 is CASSPNWGEKLFF. CDR3 in DNA: TGCGCCAGCAGCCCCAACTGGGGGGAAAAACTGTTTTTT.

The chain joins TRBV15 to TRBJ2-7; tentative D call: TRBD2 (5 bases). The germline V and J ends were trimmed by 5 bases and 7 bases, with 9 bases remaining between them. CDR3 length: 11 amino acids. Germline V gives CDR1 LNHNV, CDR2 YYDKDF (reference sequence). Written as DNA, the CDR3 is TGTGCCACCAGCGAGGGTTGGGAGCAGTACTTC. Translating gives CATSEGWEQYF.

The chain has TRBV6-6 and TRBJ1-5; 8 bases match TRBD1. Germline-derived CDR1 and CDR2 are MNHNY and SVGAGI (reference sequence). The V gene end was trimmed by 8 bases and the J gene end by 0 bases; junction bases not matched to a gene: 3. The CDR3 covers 14 residues. In DNA form, the CDR3 reads TGTGCCAGCGCGACAGGGGTTAGCAATCAGCCCCAGCATTTT. This gives the protein CASATGVSNQPQHF.

In nucleotides, the CDR3 is TGTGCCAGCTCACCAACGACAGGGGCCCGGCAGCCCCAGCATTTT. This codes for CASSPTTGARQPQHF. The chain employs TRBV18 and TRBJ1-5, with 8 bases matching TRBD1. Trimming removed 2 bases from V and 7 bases from J; junction bases left unmatched: 7. This CDR3 has 15 amino acids. CDR1 KGHSH and CDR2 LQKENI come from the germline V gene.

The V and J genes are TRBV10-2 and TRBJ2-1, with a possible D match to TRBD2 (5 bases). In germline, CDR1 is WSHSY, CDR2 SAAADI. The CDR3 extends over 14 amino acids. V shed 5 bases and J shed 8 bases, with 16 bases lying between them. This CDR3 is CASSMKRTSDEQFF. CDR3 DNA sequence: TGCGCCAGCAGTATGAAGCGGACCTCGGATGAGCAGTTCTTC.

The chain combines TRBV7-6 with TRBJ2-1; the D call may be TRBD1 or TRBD2 (5 bases each). The CDR3 is 14 amino acids. Germline CDR1 SGHVS, CDR2 FNYEAQ. V lost 3 bases, J lost 8 bases, and 14 bases lay in between. The chain's CDR3 is CASSFLGEKDEQFF. The CDR3 DNA sequence: TGTGCCAGCAGCTTCCTAGGGGAGAAGGATGAGCAGTTCTTC.